This TCR beta chain appears in the sequencing data of a study of CD4 T cell repertoires in COVID-19. General observations from the study: Several top expanded SARS-CoV-2-reactive clonotypes were shared by two or three memory subsets. SARS-CoV and/or HKU1 spike cultures shared between 7 and 25% of SARS-CoV-2 clonotypes.

Antigen-reactive proliferating T cell lines came from CFSE-labeled cells given autologous monocytes and SARS-CoV-2 spike or nucleoprotein. Donors had recovered from mild-to-severe COVID-19. Each stimulated subset culture started from 5x10^5 cells. The method was immunoSEQ multiplex PCR; TCRdb's version includes in-frame clones alone and lacks a portion of them. The data contain 640 or so clones, 7.3% of them singletons. Germline values: CDR1 SGHDN, CDR2 FVKESK. V was cut by 4 bases and J by 3 bases, with 14 bases left in between. The CDR3 has 15 residues. This clone is labeled large (0.1 to 1%). The target antigen is unknown.

This receptor was identified in a human donor who had COVID-19. The chain uses TRBV14 and TRBJ2-3; D is possibly TRBD2 (6 bases). The starting material was circulating follicular helper CD4+ T cells, cultured in vitro, obtained after recovery from COVID-19. CDR3 DNA sequence: TGTGCCAGCAGCCTTTTATTCGCGGGAACAGATACGCAGTATTTT. Translating gives CASSLLFAGTDTQYF.